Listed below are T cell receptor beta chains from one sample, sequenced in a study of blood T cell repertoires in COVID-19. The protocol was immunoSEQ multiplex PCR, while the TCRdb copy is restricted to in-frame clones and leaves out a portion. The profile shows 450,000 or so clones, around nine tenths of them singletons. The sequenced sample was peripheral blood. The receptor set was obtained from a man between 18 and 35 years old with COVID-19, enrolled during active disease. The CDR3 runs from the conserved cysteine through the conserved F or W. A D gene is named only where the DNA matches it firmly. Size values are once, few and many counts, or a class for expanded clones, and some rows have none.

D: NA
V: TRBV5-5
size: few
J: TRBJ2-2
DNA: TGTGCCAGCAGCTTCCAAACTAGCCTCTATAACACCGGGGAGCTGTTTTTT
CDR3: CASSFQTSLYNTGELFF

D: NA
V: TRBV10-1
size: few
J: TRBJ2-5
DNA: TGCGCCAGCACTGCCAACTCCCTCCAAGAGACCCAGTACTTC
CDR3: CASTANSLQETQYF

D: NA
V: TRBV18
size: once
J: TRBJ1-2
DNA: TGTGCCAGCTCACCGGGGCAGTTTATCTATGGCTACACCTTC
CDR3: CASSPGQFIYGYTF

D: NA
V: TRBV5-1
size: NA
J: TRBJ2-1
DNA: TGCGCCAGCAGCTTGCAGGCGTTCGGGAGTGCGATGTACAATGAGCAGTTCTTC
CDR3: CASSLQAFGSAMYNEQFF

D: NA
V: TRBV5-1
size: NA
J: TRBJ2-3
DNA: TGCGCCAGCAGCGAATCCGGGTCCCTAGAAAATACGCAGTATTTT
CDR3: CASSESGSLENTQYF

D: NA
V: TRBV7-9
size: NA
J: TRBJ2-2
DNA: TGTGCCAGCAGCGCGGGACAGAAGTTGAACACCGGGGAGCTGTTTTTT
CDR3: CASSAGQKLNTGELFF

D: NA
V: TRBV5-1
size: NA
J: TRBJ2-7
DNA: TGCGCCAGCAGCTTGGGAAACCTAGCGTCAAACTCCTACGAGCAGTACTTC
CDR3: CASSLGNLASNSYEQYF

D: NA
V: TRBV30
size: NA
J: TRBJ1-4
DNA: TGTGCCTGTGGGGGGACTTCAAATGAAAAACTGTTTTTT
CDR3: CACGGTSNEKLFF

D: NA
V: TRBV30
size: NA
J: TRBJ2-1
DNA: TGTGCCTGGAATAGCGTCTACAATGAGCAGTTCTTC
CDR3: CAWNSVYNEQFF

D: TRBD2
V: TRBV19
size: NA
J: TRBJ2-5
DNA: TGTGCCAGTAGGACTAGCGGGTGGGGGAGGGGACAAGAGACCCAGTACTTC
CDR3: CASRTSGWGRGQETQYF

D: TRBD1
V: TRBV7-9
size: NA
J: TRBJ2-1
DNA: TGTGCCAGCAGCTTAGGTGGCAGGGGGCTGGATGAGCAGTTCTTC
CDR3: CASSLGGRGLDEQFF

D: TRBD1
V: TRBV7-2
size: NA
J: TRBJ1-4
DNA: TGTGCCAGCAGCTTGACAGGGAATAATGAAAAACTGTTTTTT
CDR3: CASSLTGNNEKLFF

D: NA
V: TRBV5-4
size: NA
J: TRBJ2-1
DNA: TGTGCCAGCAGCTTGCCTGCTAGCGTCCCCTACAATGAGCAGTTCTTC
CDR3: CASSLPASVPYNEQFF

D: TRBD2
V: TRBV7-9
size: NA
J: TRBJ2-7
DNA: TGTGCCAGCAGCTTTCCGGAGGGGGGACTAGTCCGCGAGCAGTACTTC
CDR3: CASSFPEGGLVREQYF

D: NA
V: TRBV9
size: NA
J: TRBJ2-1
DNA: TGTGCCAGCAGCGTAGGTTCGGACTCCTCCTACAATGAGCAGTTCTTC
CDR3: CASSVGSDSSYNEQFF

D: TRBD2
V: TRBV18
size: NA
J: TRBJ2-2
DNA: TGTGCCAGCTCACCACGCGGGACTAGCGGGGCCGGGGAGCTGTTTTTT
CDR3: CASSPRGTSGAGELFF

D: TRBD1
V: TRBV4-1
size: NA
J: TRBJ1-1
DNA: TGCGCCAGCAGCCAAGATGGGATGCCAGACAGGGTAAACACTGAAGCTTTCTTT
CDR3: CASSQDGMPDRVNTEAFF

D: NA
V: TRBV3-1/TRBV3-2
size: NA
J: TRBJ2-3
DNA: TGTGCCAGCAGCCAAGAAGGGCTAGCAAGTACGCAGTATTTT
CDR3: CASSQEGLASTQYF

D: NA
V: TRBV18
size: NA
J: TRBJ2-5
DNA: TGTGCCAGCTCACCACCGTCCAGTCGAGAGACCCAGTACTTC
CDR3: CASSPPSSRETQYF

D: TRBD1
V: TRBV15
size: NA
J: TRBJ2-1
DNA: TGTGCCACCAGCAGAGGACGGACAGGGGGTTCCAATGAGCAGTTCTTC
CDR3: CATSRGRTGGSNEQFF

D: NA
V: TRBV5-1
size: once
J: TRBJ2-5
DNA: TGCGCCAGCAGCAGAAACCAGGGGATAAGGGCAGAGACCCAGTACTTC
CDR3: CASSRNQGIRAETQYF

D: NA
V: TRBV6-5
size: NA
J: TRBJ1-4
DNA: TGTGCCAGCAGTTACTCGGGCGAAAAACTGTTTTTT
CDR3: CASSYSGEKLFF

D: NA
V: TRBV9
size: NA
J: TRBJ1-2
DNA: TGTGCCAGCAGCGGACTAACCTATGGCTACACCTTC
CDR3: CASSGLTYGYTF

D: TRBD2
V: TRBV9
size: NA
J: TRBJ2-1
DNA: TGTGCCAGCAGCGCGGGGATGGGACTAGCGGGGACCAATGAGCAGTTCTTC
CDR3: CASSAGMGLAGTNEQFF

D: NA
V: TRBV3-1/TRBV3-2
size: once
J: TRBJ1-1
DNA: TGTGCCAGCAGCCAAATGGGCTGGGACACTGAAGCTTTCTTT
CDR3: CASSQMGWDTEAFF

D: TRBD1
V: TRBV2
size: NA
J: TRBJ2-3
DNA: TGTGCCAGCATCCCCCTCGGGACAGGGTTCACAGATACGCAGTATTTT
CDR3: CASIPLGTGFTDTQYF

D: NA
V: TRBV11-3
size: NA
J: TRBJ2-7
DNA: TGTGCCAGCAGTCGACTGTTCGCTTACGAGCAGTACTTC
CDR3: CASSRLFAYEQYF

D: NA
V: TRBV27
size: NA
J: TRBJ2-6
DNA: TGTGCCAGCAGATCAACTGGGGCCAACGTCCTGACTTTC
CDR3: CASRSTGANVLTF

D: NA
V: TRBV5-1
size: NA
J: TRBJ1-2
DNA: TGCGCCAGCGGGGGGAACGCCTATGGCTACACCTTC
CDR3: CASGGNAYGYTF

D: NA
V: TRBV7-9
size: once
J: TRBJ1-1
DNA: TGTGCCAGCAGCTTAGTTTCGGGGAACACTGAAGCTTTCTTT
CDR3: CASSLVSGNTEAFF

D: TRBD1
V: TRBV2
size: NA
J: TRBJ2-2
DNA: TGTGCCAGCAGCGATCGAGGGACAGGGGGCACCGGGGAGCTGTTTTTT
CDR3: CASSDRGTGGTGELFF